These T cell receptor beta chains were read from a single sample in a study of neoadjuvant anti-PD-1 for oral cavity cancer. The method was immunoSEQ multiplex PCR; TCRdb's version includes in-frame clones alone and lacks a portion of them. The table lists around 14,000 clones, approximately 71% of them singletons. The source was PBMCs, collected before nivolumab (anti-PD-1) treatment. The receptor source for this set is a person aged 40 to 85 with oral cavity squamous cell carcinoma. The CDR3 runs from the conserved cysteine through the conserved F or W. A D gene is named only where the DNA matches it firmly. Size is stated for part of the rows, as once, few or many counts, or as a class when the clone is expanded.

D gene	V gene	J gene	clone size	CDR3 protein	CDR3 DNA
-	TRBV6-5	TRBJ1-1	-	CATFRGKTEAFF	TGTGCCACCTTCAGGGGTAAAACTGAAGCTTTCTTT
-	TRBV7-3	TRBJ2-3	once	CASSLRDPKDTQYF	TGTGCCAGCAGCTTAAGGGACCCCAAAGATACGCAGTATTTT
TRBD2	TRBV4-1	TRBJ2-3	once	CASSQEGGRAGDTQYF	TGCGCCAGCAGCCAAGAAGGCGGGAGGGCCGGGGATACGCAGTATTTT
TRBD1	TRBV13	TRBJ2-7	once	CASSGGQRTYEQYF	TGTGCCAGCAGCGGGGGACAGAGGACCTACGAGCAGTACTTC
-	TRBV9	TRBJ2-1	-	CASSVGGPLNSYNEQFF	TGTGCCAGCAGCGTAGGAGGCCCCTTGAACTCCTACAATGAGCAGTTCTTC
-	TRBV29-1	TRBJ2-1	-	CSAGFTDNEQFF	TGCAGCGCCGGTTTCACCGACAATGAGCAGTTCTTC
-	TRBV7-8	TRBJ2-3	once	CASSALLDTQYF	TGTGCCAGCAGCGCACTTCTAGATACGCAGTATTTT
-	TRBV5-4	TRBJ2-5	-	CASSWGAQETQYF	TGTGCCAGCAGCTGGGGAGCTCAAGAGACCCAGTACTTC
-	TRBV5-6	TRBJ1-1	once	CASSLNGMNTEAFF	TGTGCCAGCAGCTTAAACGGGATGAACACTGAAGCTTTCTTT
TRBD1	TRBV4-1	TRBJ1-2	-	CASSTRQGSVRGYTF	TGCGCCAGCAGCACCCGACAGGGGAGTGTTCGGGGCTACACCTTC
TRBD1	TRBV9	TRBJ2-3	-	CASSARDRVTDTQYF	TGTGCCAGCAGCGCCCGGGACAGGGTAACAGATACGCAGTATTTT
-	TRBV7-2	TRBJ2-7	few	CASSLGIVGEQYF	TGTGCCAGCAGCTTAGGAATAGTGGGGGAGCAGTACTTC
-	TRBV19	TRBJ1-2	once	CASSIRLGVYGYTF	TGTGCCAGTAGTATCCGACTAGGGGTTTATGGCTACACCTTC
-	TRBV11-3	TRBJ2-7	-	CASTLRITPYEQYF	TGTGCCAGCACCCTGCGCATCACACCCTACGAGCAGTACTTC
-	TRBV19	TRBJ1-2	-	CASSDGANYGYTF	TGTGCCAGTAGTGACGGGGCTAACTATGGCTACACCTTC
-	TRBV13	TRBJ2-5	-	CASSSKKSGIETQYF	TGTGCCAGCAGCAGCAAAAAAAGCGGTATCGAGACCCAGTACTTC
-	TRBV9	TRBJ2-7	once	CASSVGAEYEQYF	TGTGCCAGCAGCGTAGGGGCAGAGTACGAGCAGTACTTC
-	TRBV12-2	TRBJ1-4	-	CASRLDGSTNEKLFF	TGTGCAAGTCGCTTAGACGGATCAACTAATGAAAAACTGTTTTTT
-	TRBV9	TRBJ1-2	-	CASSVDLGGDGYTF	TGTGCCAGCAGCGTAGATCTCGGAGGGGATGGCTACACCTTC
TRBD2	TRBV29-1	TRBJ2-1	-	CSAPLAGGQFF	TGCAGCGCGCCCCTAGCGGGCGGGCAGTTCTTC
-	TRBV7-9	TRBJ2-1	-	CASSSIRGRSGYYNEQFF	TGTGCCAGCAGCTCCATTCGGGGTCGGAGCGGCTACTACAATGAGCAGTTCTTC
-	TRBV6-1	TRBJ2-1	once	CATGVGPISYNEQFF	TGTGCCACCGGGGTGGGGCCTATCTCCTACAATGAGCAGTTCTTC
TRBD1	TRBV7-6	TRBJ2-7	-	CASSLQGARYEQYF	TGTGCCAGCAGCTTGCAGGGGGCACGATACGAGCAGTACTTC
-	TRBV30	TRBJ1-4	-	CAWDGDNEKLFF	TGTGCCTGGGACGGCGATAATGAAAAACTGTTTTTT
-	TRBV5-1	TRBJ2-3	-	CASSLGQFSTDTQYF	TGCGCCAGCAGCTTGGGACAGTTTAGCACAGATACGCAGTATTTT
TRBD1	TRBV19	TRBJ1-1	few	CASSTTRTGRFTEAFF	TGTGCCAGTAGTACAACAAGGACAGGGAGATTCACTGAAGCTTTCTTT
-	TRBV19	TRBJ1-2	-	CASSPRGNYGYTF	TGTGCCAGTAGCCCTCGGGGCAACTATGGCTACACCTTC
-	TRBV28	TRBJ2-5	-	CASSFSETQYF	TGTGCCAGCAGTTTTAGTGAGACCCAGTACTTC
-	TRBV7-2	TRBJ2-7	-	CASSLVPSEQYF	TGTGCCAGCAGCTTAGTACCGAGCGAGCAGTACTTC
-	TRBV5-1	TRBJ2-3	-	CASSLAGTIDTQYF	TGCGCCAGCAGCTTGGCGGGTACGATAGATACGCAGTATTTT
-	TRBV11-2	TRBJ2-5	few	CASSWGMGNQETQYF	TGTGCCAGCAGCTGGGGGATGGGGAACCAAGAGACCCAGTACTTC
-	TRBV7-6	TRBJ1-5	few	CASSLGSGNQPQHF	TGTGCCAGCAGCTTAGGGTCGGGCAATCAGCCCCAGCATTTT
-	TRBV7-8	TRBJ2-6	-	CASSLARLFSSGANVLTF	TGTGCCAGCAGCTTAGCAAGACTCTTTAGCTCTGGGGCCAACGTCCTGACTTTC
-	TRBV6-5	TRBJ1-3	-	CASRTTGGNTIYF	TGTGCCAGCAGGACCACCGGGGGGAACACCATATATTTT
TRBD1	TRBV25-1	TRBJ1-1	once	CASSDMPGQGTEAFF	TGTGCCAGCAGTGATATGCCGGGACAGGGGACTGAAGCTTTCTTT
-	TRBV12-5	TRBJ2-2	-	CASGPPSGGSTGELFF	TGTGCTAGTGGTCCACCCTCCGGGGGCTCGACCGGGGAGCTGTTTTTT
-	TRBV11-2	TRBJ2-5	-	CASSLGRDLTRKTQYF	TGTGCCAGCAGCCTAGGCCGGGACCTGACTAGGAAGACCCAGTACTTC
-	TRBV5-1	TRBJ1-4	-	CASSLVGRGTNEKLFF	TGCGCCAGCAGCTTGGTCGGGAGGGGTACTAATGAAAAACTGTTTTTT
-	TRBV5-6	TRBJ2-3	-	CASSLPGLRGTDTQYF	TGTGCCAGCAGCTTGCCTGGACTCCGTGGCACAGATACGCAGTATTTT
TRBD1	TRBV29-1	TRBJ1-1	-	CSGKTGMDTEAFF	TGCAGCGGAAAGACAGGGATGGACACTGAAGCTTTCTTT